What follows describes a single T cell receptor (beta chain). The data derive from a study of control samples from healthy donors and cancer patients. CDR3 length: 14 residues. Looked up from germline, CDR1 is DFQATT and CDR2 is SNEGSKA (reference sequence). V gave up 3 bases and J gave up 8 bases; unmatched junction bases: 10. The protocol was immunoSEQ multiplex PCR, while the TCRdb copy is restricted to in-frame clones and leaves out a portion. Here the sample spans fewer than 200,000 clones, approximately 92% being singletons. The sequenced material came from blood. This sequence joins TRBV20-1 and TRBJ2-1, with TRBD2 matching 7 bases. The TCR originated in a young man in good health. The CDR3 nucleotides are TGCAGTGCTAGTAGGAGCGGGGTTTATGATGAGCAGTTCTTC. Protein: CSASRSGVYDEQFF.